This TCR beta chain comes out of a study of CD8 T cell repertoires and HIV-1 epitope variants. This clone was seen just once. Its antigen remains unidentified. With 2 bases removed from V and 8 bases from J, the gap between germline ends came to 25 bases. The length of the CDR3 is 18 residues. Germline loops: CDR1 LNHDA, CDR2 SQIVND (reference sequence). Data came from immunoSEQ multiplex PCR; TCRdb stores just in-frame clones and leaves some out. Of around 3,000 clones in the sample, roughly 69% are singletons; the top ten hold nearly 40%. This receptor was identified in a male donor with HIV. The sequenced sample consisted of cultured CD8+ T cells derived from PBMCs. V is TRBV19 and J is TRBJ2-1, with a weak D call TRBD1 (6 bases). The CDR3 nucleotides read TGTGCCAGTAGTATATCTCCCCAGCGGCTTTCCCCAGGGGATGAGCAGTTCTTC. Amino acids: CASSISPQRLSPGDEQFF.